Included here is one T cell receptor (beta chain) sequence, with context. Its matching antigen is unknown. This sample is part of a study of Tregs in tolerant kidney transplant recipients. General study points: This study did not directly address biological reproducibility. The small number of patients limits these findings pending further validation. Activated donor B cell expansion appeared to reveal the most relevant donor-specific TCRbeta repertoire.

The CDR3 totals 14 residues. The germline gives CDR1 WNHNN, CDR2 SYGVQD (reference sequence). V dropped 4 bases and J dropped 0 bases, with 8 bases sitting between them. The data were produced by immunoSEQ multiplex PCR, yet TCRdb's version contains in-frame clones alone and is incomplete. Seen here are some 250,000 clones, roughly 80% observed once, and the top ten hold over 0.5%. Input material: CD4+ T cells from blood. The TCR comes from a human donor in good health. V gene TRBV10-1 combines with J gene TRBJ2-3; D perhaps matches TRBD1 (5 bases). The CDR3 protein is CASSVDRSTDTQYF. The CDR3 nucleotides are TGCGCCAGCAGTGTTGACAGAAGCACAGATACGCAGTATTTT.